A single T cell receptor beta chain is shown here with its context. Its antigen is undetermined. The data derive from a study of tumor-infiltrating lymphocytes in localized non-small cell lung cancer. Turning to the study itself: Patients included smokers and never-smokers with various histologies, some sampled after neoadjuvant chemotherapy.

This CDR3 comprises 13 residues. J was trimmed by 8 bases and V by 4 bases; bases with no gene match: 8. Germline CDR1 SQVTM, CDR2 ANQGSEA. Assay used: immunoSEQ multiplex PCR; TCRdb lists only in-frame clones, some missing. Of about 8,500 clones in the sample, around three quarters were seen once. Study-wide results and limits: Immunotypes IM1 and IM2 had similar TCR-derived T-cell fractions. Only some patients had TCR sequencing, depending on available tissue. Different pieces of the same tissue were used for each assay.

Sequencing was carried out using uninvolved lung tissue not adjacent to the tumor. The genes are TRBV29-1 and TRBJ1-2; TRBD1 aligns across 9 bases. The receptor was isolated from a human donor with non-small cell lung cancer. The DNA of the CDR3 is TGCAGCGTTGGGCTCCCGACAGGGGGAGGCTACACCTTC. Protein sequence: CSVGLPTGGGYTF.